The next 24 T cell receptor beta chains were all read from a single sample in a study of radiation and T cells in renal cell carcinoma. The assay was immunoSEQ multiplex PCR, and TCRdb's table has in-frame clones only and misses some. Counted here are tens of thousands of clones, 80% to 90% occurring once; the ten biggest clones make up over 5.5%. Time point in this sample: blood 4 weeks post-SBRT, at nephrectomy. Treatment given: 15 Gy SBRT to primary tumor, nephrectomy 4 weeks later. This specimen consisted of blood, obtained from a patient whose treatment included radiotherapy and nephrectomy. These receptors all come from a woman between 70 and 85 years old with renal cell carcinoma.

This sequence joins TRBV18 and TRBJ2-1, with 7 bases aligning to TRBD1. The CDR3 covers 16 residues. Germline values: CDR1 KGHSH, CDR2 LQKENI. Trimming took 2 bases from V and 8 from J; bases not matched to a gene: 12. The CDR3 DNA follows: TGTGCCAGCTCACCAGGTGTGTTATCAGGGGGAGATGAGCAGTTCTTC. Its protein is CASSPGVLSGGDEQFF.

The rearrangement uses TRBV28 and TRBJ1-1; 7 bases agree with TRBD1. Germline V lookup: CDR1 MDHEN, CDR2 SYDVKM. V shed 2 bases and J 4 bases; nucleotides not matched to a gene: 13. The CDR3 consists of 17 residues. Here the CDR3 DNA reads TGTGCCAGCAGTTTAATAGGGGGCGGACATGCTAGCACTGAAGCTTTCTTT. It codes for CASSLIGGGHASTEAFF.

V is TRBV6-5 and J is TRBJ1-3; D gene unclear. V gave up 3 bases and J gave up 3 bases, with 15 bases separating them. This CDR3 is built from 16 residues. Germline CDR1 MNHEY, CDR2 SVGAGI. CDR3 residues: CASSYSRGPIGNTIYF. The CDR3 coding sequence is TGTGCCAGCAGTTATAGTCGGGGTCCCATTGGAAACACCATATATTTT.

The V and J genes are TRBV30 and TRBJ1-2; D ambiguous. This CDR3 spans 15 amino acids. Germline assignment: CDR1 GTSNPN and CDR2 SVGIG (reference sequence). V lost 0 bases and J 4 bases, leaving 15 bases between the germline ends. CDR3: CAWSVLIAASYGYTF. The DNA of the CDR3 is TGTGCCTGGAGTGTACTGATAGCGGCTAGCTATGGCTACACCTTC.

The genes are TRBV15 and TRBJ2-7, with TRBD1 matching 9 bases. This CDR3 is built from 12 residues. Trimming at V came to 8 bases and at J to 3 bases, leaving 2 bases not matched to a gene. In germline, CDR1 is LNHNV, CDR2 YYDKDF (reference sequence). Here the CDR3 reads CATGTGHYEQYF. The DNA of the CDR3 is TGTGCCACCGGGACAGGGCACTACGAGCAGTACTTC.

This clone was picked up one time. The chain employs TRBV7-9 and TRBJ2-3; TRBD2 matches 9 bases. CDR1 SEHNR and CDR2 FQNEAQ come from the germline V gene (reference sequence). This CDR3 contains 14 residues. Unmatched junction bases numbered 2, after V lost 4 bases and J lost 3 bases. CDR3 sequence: CASSSSGVTDTQYF. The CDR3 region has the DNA TGTGCCAGCAGCTCTAGCGGGGTGACAGATACGCAGTATTTT.

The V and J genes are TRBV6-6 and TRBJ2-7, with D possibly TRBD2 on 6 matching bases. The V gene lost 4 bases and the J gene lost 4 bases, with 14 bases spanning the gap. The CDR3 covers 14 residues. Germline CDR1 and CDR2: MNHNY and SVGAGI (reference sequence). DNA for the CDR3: TGTGCCAGCAGTTTCCCGGGACTTGCTTACGAGCAGTACTTC. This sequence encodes CASSFPGLAYEQYF.

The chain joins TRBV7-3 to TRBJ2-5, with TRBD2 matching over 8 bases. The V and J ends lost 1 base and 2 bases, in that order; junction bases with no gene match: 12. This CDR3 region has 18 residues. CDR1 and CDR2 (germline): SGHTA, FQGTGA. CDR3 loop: CASSLKGPSGGGQETQYF. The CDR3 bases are TGTGCCAGCAGCTTAAAAGGACCAAGCGGGGGTGGTCAAGAGACCCAGTACTTC.

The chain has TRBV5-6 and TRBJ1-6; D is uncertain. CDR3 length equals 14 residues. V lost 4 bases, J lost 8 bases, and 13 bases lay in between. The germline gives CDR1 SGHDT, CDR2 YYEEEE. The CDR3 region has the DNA TGTGCCAGCAGCCCCGGACGGGTTTATTCACCCCTCCACTTT. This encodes CASSPGRVYSPLHF.

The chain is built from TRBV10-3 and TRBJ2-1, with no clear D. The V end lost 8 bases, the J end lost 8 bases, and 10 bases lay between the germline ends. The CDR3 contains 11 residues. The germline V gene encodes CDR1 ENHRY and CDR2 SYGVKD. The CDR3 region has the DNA TGTGCCATCGGAAATGGCGATGAGCAGTTCTTC. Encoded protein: CAIGNGDEQFF.

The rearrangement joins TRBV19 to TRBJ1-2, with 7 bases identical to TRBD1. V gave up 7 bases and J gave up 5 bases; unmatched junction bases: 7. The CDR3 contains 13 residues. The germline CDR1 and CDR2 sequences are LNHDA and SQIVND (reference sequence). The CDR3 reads CASTLGQAYGYTF. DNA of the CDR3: TGTGCCAGTACCCTCGGACAGGCATATGGCTACACCTTC.

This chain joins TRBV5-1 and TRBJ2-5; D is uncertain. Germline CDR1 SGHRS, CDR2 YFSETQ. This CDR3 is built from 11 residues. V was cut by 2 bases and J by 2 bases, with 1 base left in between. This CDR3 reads CASSLQETQYF. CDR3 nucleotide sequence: TGCGCCAGCAGCTTACAAGAGACCCAGTACTTC.

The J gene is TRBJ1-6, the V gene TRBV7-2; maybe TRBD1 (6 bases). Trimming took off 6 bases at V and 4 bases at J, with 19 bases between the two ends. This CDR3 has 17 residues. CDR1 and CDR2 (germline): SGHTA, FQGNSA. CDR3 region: CASRRGGERWYNSPLHF. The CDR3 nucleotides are TGTGCCAGCAGGCGAGGGGGGGAAAGGTGGTATAATTCACCCCTCCACTTT.

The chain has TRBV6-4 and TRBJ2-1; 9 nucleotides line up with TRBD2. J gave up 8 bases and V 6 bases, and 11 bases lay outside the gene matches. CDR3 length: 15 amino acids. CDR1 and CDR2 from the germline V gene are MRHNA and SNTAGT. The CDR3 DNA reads TGTGCCAGCAGGGGCGGGGGGGCCCGAGTTTATGAGCAGTTCTTC. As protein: CASRGGGARVYEQFF.

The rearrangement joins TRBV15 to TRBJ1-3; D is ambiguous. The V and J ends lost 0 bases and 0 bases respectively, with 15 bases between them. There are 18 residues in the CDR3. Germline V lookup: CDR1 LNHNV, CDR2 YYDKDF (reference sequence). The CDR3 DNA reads TGTGCCACCAGCAGAGACCCCGGGTTCAGGCACTCTGGAAACACCATATATTTT. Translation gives CATSRDPGFRHSGNTIYF.

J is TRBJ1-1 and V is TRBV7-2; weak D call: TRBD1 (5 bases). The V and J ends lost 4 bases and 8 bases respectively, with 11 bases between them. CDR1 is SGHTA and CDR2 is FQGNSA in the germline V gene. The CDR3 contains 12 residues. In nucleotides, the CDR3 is TGTGCCAGCAGCTGGGGGGGTGACGAAGCTTTCTTT. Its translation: CASSWGGDEAFF.

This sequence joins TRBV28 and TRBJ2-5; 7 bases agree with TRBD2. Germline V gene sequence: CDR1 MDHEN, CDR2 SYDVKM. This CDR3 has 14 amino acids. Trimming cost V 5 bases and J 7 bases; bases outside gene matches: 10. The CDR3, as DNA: TGTGCCAGCAGTGGGGGGGTCTATGACGGGACCCAGTACTTC. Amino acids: CASSGGVYDGTQYF. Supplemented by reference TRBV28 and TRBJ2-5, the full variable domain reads DVKVTQSSRYLVKRTGEKVFLECVQDMDHENMFWYRQDPGLGLRLIYFSYDVKMKEKGDIPEGYSVSREKKERFSLILESASTNQTSMYLCASSGGVYDGTQYFGPGTRLLVL.

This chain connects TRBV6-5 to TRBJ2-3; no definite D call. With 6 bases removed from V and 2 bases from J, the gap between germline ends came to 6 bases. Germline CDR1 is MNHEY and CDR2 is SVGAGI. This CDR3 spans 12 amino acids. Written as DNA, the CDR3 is TGTGCCAGCAGACGGTTCACAGATACGCAGTATTTT. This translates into CASRRFTDTQYF.

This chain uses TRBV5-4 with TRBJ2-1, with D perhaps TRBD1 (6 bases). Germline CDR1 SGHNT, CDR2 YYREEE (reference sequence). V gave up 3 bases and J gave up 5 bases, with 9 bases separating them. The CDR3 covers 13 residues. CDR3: CASSYRANNEQFF. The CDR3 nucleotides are TGTGCCAGCAGCTACAGGGCCAACAATGAGCAGTTCTTC.

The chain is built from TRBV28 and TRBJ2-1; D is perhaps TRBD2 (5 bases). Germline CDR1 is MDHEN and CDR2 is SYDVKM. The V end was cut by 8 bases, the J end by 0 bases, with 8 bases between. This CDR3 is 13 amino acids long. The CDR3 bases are TGTGCCAGCCGGGGAGACTCCTACAATGAGCAGTTCTTC. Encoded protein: CASRGDSYNEQFF.

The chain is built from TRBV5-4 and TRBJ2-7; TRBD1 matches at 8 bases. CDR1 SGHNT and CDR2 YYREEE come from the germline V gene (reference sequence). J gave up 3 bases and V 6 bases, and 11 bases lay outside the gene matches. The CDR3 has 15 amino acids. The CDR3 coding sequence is TGTGCCAGCACCACCGCAGGGGGCAGATTCTACGAGCAGTACTTC. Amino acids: CASTTAGGRFYEQYF.

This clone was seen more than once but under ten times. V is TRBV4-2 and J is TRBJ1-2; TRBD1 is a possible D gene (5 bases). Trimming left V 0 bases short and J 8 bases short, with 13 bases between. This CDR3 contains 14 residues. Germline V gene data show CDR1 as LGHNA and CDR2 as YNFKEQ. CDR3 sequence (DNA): TGTGCCAGCAGCCAAGATGCCCGGGGGGGAGGCTACACCTTC. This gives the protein CASSQDARGGGYTF.

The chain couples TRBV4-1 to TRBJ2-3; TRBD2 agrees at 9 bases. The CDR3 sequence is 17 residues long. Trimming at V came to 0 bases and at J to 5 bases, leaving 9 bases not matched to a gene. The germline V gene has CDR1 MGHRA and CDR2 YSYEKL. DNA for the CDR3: TGCGCCAGCAGCCAAGATAGTAGCGGGGGAACGAAAGATACGCAGTATTTT. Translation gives CASSQDSSGGTKDTQYF.

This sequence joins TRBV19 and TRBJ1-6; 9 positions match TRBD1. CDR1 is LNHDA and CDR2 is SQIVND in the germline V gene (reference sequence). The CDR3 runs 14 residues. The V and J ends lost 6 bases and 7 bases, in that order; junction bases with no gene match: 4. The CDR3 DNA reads TGTGCCAGTAGCTTGGGGACAGGGAATTCACCCCTCCACTTT. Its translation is CASSLGTGNSPLHF.